The 18 T cell receptor beta chains below come from one sample, sequenced in a study of regulatory T cells in long-lasting Graves disease. Library construction for TCR beta used iRepertoire HTBI primers and Arm-PCR of CDR3 regions. TCRdb reprocessed the multiplex PCR reads with MiXCR, giving one entry per CDR3 protein. The sample holds hundreds of thousands of distinct CDR3 sequences; approximately 15% are singletons and the top ten take 15% to 20%. Time point indicated: newly diagnosed GD, antithyroid drugs for less than 3 months. The TCR library was made from RNA that had been extracted from PBMCs in TRIzol. This same sample was also taken into another study, of T cells in Graves' hyperthyroidism and ophthalmopathy.

The specimen was peripheral blood mononuclear cells (PBMCs), collected at new diagnosis, from a patient treated with antithyroid drugs. These receptors were collected from a woman in her thirties with Graves disease.

This chain connects TRBV5-6 to TRBJ1-4, with TRBD1 matching 8 bases. Losses at the gene ends were 3 bases for V and 3 bases for J; bases not matched to a gene: 7. Germline lookup yields CDR1 SGHDT and CDR2 YYEEEE. CDR3 length: 16 residues. In DNA, the CDR3 is TGTGCCAGCAGCTCGCTCGACAGGGGTGCTAATGAAAAACTGTTTTTT. The encoded protein is CASSSLDRGANEKLFF.

The chain joins TRBV6-1 to TRBJ2-5; weak D call: TRBD1 (5 bases). V was clipped by 11 bases and J by 2 bases, with 18 bases between them. CDR3 size: 14 residues. In germline, CDR1 is MNHNS, CDR2 SASEGT. The CDR3 coding sequence is TGTGCCGGTTCTCGGACATTGACACAAGAGACCCAGTACTTC. This gives the protein CAGSRTLTQETQYF.

This clonotype was counted at least ten times. The chain recombines TRBV7-9 with TRBJ2-5, with D perhaps matching TRBD2 (5 bases). The length of the CDR3 is 15 residues. The germline V gene encodes CDR1 SEHNR and CDR2 FQNEAQ (reference sequence). With 3 bases removed from V and 5 bases from J, the gap between germline ends came to 16 bases. CDR3 DNA sequence: TGTGCCAGCAGCTTCTTCCTGGGGAGCTGGGAGACCCAGTACTTC. This gives the protein CASSFFLGSWETQYF.

This chain joins TRBV29-1 and TRBJ2-7; TRBD1 agrees at 12 bases. Germline CDR1 is SQVTM and CDR2 is ANQGSEA. CDR3 length: 16 amino acids. V was pared by 2 bases and J by 3 bases, with 8 bases of the junction left unmatched. The CDR3 DNA follows: TGCAGCGTTGAATTGTCGGGACAGGGGGCCTACTACGAGCAGTACTTC. The encoded protein is CSVELSGQGAYYEQYF.

The chain joins TRBV19 to TRBJ2-3; TRBD2 might be the D (6 bases). This CDR3 spans 13 amino acids. Trimming removed 5 bases from V and 4 bases from J, with 10 bases in between. Germline loops: CDR1 LNHDA, CDR2 SQIVND (reference sequence). DNA for the CDR3: TGTGCCAGTAGTTCGGGGGTATCAGATACGCAGTATTTT. Amino acid sequence: CASSSGVSDTQYF.

This clonotype appeared many times. The V call is TRBV11-2, the J call TRBJ2-1; a weak D match, TRBD1 (5 bases). V shed 6 bases and J shed 6 bases, with 12 bases lying between them. Germline V gives CDR1 SGHAT, CDR2 FQNNGV. This CDR3 is 13 amino acids long. DNA for the CDR3: TGTGCCAGCAGGTATGCAGGGATCAATGAGCAGTTCTTC. Protein product: CASRYAGINEQFF.

The rearrangement links TRBV3-1 to TRBJ1-4; D possibly corresponds to TRBD1 (6 bases). Germline CDR1 and CDR2: LGHDT and YNNKEL (reference sequence). The CDR3 spans 15 residues. V was trimmed by 6 bases and J by 8 bases, leaving 19 bases between them. In DNA, the CDR3 is TGTGCCAGCAGGGCTATTACAGGGTCCGGGGAAAAACTGTTTTTT. Translating it yields CASRAITGSGEKLFF.

This clonotype was seen at least ten times. The rearrangement links TRBV27 to TRBJ2-7, with 10 bases that match TRBD2. Germline V lookup: CDR1 MNHEY, CDR2 SMNVEV (reference sequence). This CDR3 region has 14 residues. With V trimmed by 7 bases and J by 2 bases, 5 bases remained unmatched. In DNA form, the CDR3 reads TGTGCCAGCATTTGGACTAGCGGACCCTACGAGCAGTACTTC. Protein product: CASIWTSGPYEQYF.

This clonotype was seen many times. The genes are TRBV7-2 and TRBJ1-5, with D possibly being TRBD1 (6 bases). There are 14 residues in the CDR3. Germline lookup yields CDR1 SGHTA and CDR2 FQGNSA. Deletions cut 4 bases from V and 7 bases from J, with 14 bases between. The CDR3 protein is CASSSKTGGQPQHF. The DNA of the CDR3 is TGTGCCAGCAGCTCAAAGACAGGAGGCCAGCCCCAGCATTTT. Full variable domain (missing parts from reference TRBV7-2 and TRBJ1-5): GAGVSQSPSNKVTEKGKDVELRCDPISGHTALYWYRQSLGQGLEFLIYFQGNSAPDKSGLPSDRFSAERTGGSVSTLTIQRTQQEDSAVYLCASSSKTGGQPQHFGDGTRLSIL.

The rearrangement joins TRBV6-1 to TRBJ2-1, with TRBD1 matching over 8 bases. V shed 4 bases and J 4 bases; nucleotides not matched to a gene: 9. Germline lookup yields CDR1 MNHNS and CDR2 SASEGT. The CDR3 runs 16 residues. CDR3 nucleotide sequence: TGTGCCAGCAGTGGCCGATCAGGGGGCTCTTACAATGAGCAGTTCTTC. Encoded protein: CASSGRSGGSYNEQFF.

The sample holds many counts of this clonotype. The chain combines TRBV5-1 with TRBJ1-2; TRBD1 might be the D (5 bases). V was cut by 0 bases and J by 6 bases, with 12 bases left in between. The V gene's germline CDR1 is SGHRS and CDR2 YFSETQ. The CDR3 runs to 14 residues. The CDR3 DNA reads TGCGCCAGCAGCTTGGAGGGACCGGAGGATGGCTACACCTTC. Translated, it gives CASSLEGPEDGYTF. Filled out from reference TRBV5-1 and TRBJ1-2, the complete variable domain reads KAGVTQTPRYLIKTRGQQVTLSCSPISGHRSVSWYQQTPGQGLQFLFEYFSETQRNKGNFPGRFSGRQFSNSRSEMNVSTLELGDSALYLCASSLEGPEDGYTFGSGTRLTVV.

This chain links TRBV9 with TRBJ2-1; D perhaps matches TRBD1 (7 bases). The germline CDR1 and CDR2 sequences are SGDLS and YYNGEE. CDR3 length equals 16 residues. Trimming left V 0 bases short and J 6 bases short, with 16 bases between. In DNA, the CDR3 is TGTGCCAGCAGCGTAGCCCAGGGTCAGGGGGGCAATGAGCAGTTCTTC. This codes for CASSVAQGQGGNEQFF.

This clonotype was recorded at least ten times. J is TRBJ2-7 and V is TRBV2, with TRBD2 as a possible D gene (5 bases). Trimming cost V 0 bases and J 11 bases, with 14 bases left between them. CDR1 SNHLY and CDR2 FYNNEI come from the germline V gene. CDR3 length: 13 amino acids. The CDR3 spells CASSEALGVAKYF. The CDR3 nucleotides are TGTGCCAGCAGTGAAGCGCTCGGGGTCGCGAAGTACTTC.

In its sample, this clonotype was seen a few times. The V call is TRBV27, the J call TRBJ2-7; a weak D match, TRBD2 (6 bases). The CDR3 consists of 15 residues. V was pared by 3 bases and J by 2 bases, with 14 bases between. Germline assignment: CDR1 MNHEY and CDR2 SMNVEV (reference sequence). The CDR3, as DNA: TGTGCCAGCAGTTTCACGGGACTGAGGCCCTACGAGCAGTACTTC. This gives the protein CASSFTGLRPYEQYF.

The V and J genes are TRBV3-1 and TRBJ2-2; D gene ambiguous. The length of the CDR3 is 16 residues. Germline-derived CDR1 and CDR2 are LGHDT and YNNKEL (reference sequence). V lost 3 bases to trimming and J lost 1 base, with 12 bases between them. CDR3 bases: TGTGCCAGCAGCCATCATGGGCGCGGGAACACCGGGGAGCTGTTTTTT. Residues: CASSHHGRGNTGELFF.

This chain links TRBV10-3 with TRBJ1-6; D is perhaps TRBD1 (6 bases). V was pared by 2 bases and J by 9 bases, with 14 bases between. CDR1 is ENHRY, CDR2 SYGVKD, per germline. This CDR3 comprises 15 residues. The CDR3 here is CAISEGGGARSPLHF. The DNA of the CDR3 is TGTGCCATCAGTGAGGGGGGGGGGGCCCGTTCACCCCTCCACTTT.

This chain uses TRBV11-1 with TRBJ1-3; D gene unclear. V gave up 1 base and J gave up 5 bases, with 6 bases separating them. This CDR3 spans 13 amino acids. CDR1 is SGHAT, CDR2 FQDESV, per germline (reference sequence). The CDR3 loop is CASSLELRNTIYF. DNA of the CDR3: TGTGCCAGCAGCTTAGAGCTCCGAAACACCATATATTTT. The entire variable domain, with the rest obtained from reference TRBV11-1 and TRBJ1-3, is as follows: EAEVAQSPRYKITEKSQAVAFWCDPISGHATLYWYRQILGQGPELLVQFQDESVVDDSQLPKDRFSAERLKGVDSTLKIQPAELGDSAMYLCASSLELRNTIYFGEGSWLTVV.

The V and J genes are TRBV20-1 and TRBJ2-7; D is unresolved. CDR1 and CDR2 (germline): DFQATT, SNEGSKA (reference sequence). This CDR3 comprises 13 residues. Trimming took off 6 bases at V and 1 base at J, with 13 bases between the two ends. CDR3 bases: TGCAGTGCCCCGTCCGACCGGTCCTACGAGCAGTACTTC. This sequence encodes CSAPSDRSYEQYF.